Sequencing of this T cell receptor (beta chain) was carried out in a study of shared clonotypes between healthy human individuals. Germline V gene sequence: CDR1 MNHNY, CDR2 SVGAGI (reference sequence). CDR3 size: 14 residues. V shed 2 bases and J shed 7 bases, with 14 bases lying between them. Only in-frame clones appear in the TCRdb table, and some are missing; sequencing was by immunoSEQ multiplex PCR. The sample lists roughly 500,000 clones, about 96% occurring once. Sequenced input: naive CD4+ T cells sorted from blood. Subset reported: CD45RA+ positively selected. This TCR was sampled from a woman in her thirties in good health. This chain links TRBV6-6 with TRBJ2-5; a weak D match, TRBD2 (6 bases). The CDR3 sequence is CASSYETSRGTQYF. CDR3 coding DNA: TGTGCCAGCAGTTACGAGACTAGTCGTGGGACCCAGTACTTC.